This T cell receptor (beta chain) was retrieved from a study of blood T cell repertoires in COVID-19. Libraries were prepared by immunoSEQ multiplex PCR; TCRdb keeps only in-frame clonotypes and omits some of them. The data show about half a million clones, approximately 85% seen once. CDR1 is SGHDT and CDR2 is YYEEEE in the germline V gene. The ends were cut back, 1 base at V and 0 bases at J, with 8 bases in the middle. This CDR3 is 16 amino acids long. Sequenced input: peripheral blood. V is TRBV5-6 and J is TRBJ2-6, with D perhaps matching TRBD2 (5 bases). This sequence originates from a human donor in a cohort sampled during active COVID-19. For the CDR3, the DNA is TGTGCCAGCAGCTTGCGAGGGAGCTCTGGGGCCAACGTCCTGACTTTC. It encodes CASSLRGSSGANVLTF.